This T cell receptor (beta chain) was observed in a study of lymphopenia after photon versus proton radiotherapy. CDR3 length: 15 residues. Per germline, CDR1 SEHNR and CDR2 FQNEAQ (reference sequence). After removal of 3 bases from V and 0 bases from J, the junction contained 1 base not matched to a gene. This clone was counted once. Antigen unknown. Only in-frame clones appear in the TCRdb table, and some are missing; sequencing was by immunoSEQ multiplex PCR. Of roughly 150,000 clones listed, less than 90% were seen once; the top ten hold around 4.5%. Whole-study results and caveats: Under photons, naive T cells and diversity fell while effector/memory populations rose. After lymphocyte nadir, photon-treated repertoires showed oligoclonal expansion, especially CD8+ Temra.

The sample was peripheral blood, taken from a patient treated with photon-based radiotherapy. The V call is TRBV7-9, the J call TRBJ1-3; 8 bases map to TRBD1. This clonotype was sampled from a man aged 50 to 60 with gastric cancer. The DNA for the CDR3 is TGTGCCAGCAGCTTGGACAGGGACTCTGGAAACACCATATATTTT. Translated, it gives CASSLDRDSGNTIYF. Full variable domain (remainder filled in from reference TRBV7-9 and TRBJ1-3): DTGVSQNPRHKITKRGQNVTFRCDPISEHNRLYWYRQTLGQGPEFLTYFQNEAQLEKSRLLSDRFSAERPKGSFSTLEIQRTEQGDSAMYLCASSLDRDSGNTIYFGEGSWLTVV.